This T cell receptor beta chain derives from a study of PD-1 blockade in classical Hodgkin lymphoma. Study outcomes and limitations: With respect to the repertoire differences, their causes, possibly disease activity or prior therapy, remain undefined. Patients with a complete response exhibited baseline diversity comparable to newly diagnosed patients.

Time point in this sample: cycle 4 day 1 (C4D1), after more than five weeks of nivolumab. All the patients suffered relapse after autologous stem cell transplantation, and brentuximab vedotin exposure differed. Generated by immunoSEQ multiplex PCR, the TCRdb table keeps only in-frame clones and is missing some. The table includes tens of thousands of clones, roughly 73% detected once. The V end lost 5 bases, the J end lost 0 bases, and 12 bases lay between the germline ends. Germline CDR1 reads SGHTA; CDR2 reads FQGNSA. This CDR3 has 15 amino acids. A word on this clone: What it binds is not known.

The sequence was obtained from a human donor with classical Hodgkin lymphoma. The source material was peripheral blood mononuclear cells (PBMCs), sampled before the fourth cycle of nivolumab. The gene calls are TRBV7-2 and TRBJ2-3; D might be TRBD1 or TRBD2, each matching 6 bases. In DNA form, the CDR3 reads TGTGCCAGCAGCATAGGGGGGCCCAGCACAGATACGCAGTATTTT. It is translated as CASSIGGPSTDTQYF.